The rows below give T cell receptor beta chains drawn from one sample of a study of T cells in Graves' hyperthyroidism and ophthalmopathy. TCRdb redid the calling of the multiplex PCR reads with MiXCR, one entry per CDR3 protein. Of about 300,000 distinct CDR3 sequences listed, roughly 14% are singletons. The sequenced sample consisted of blood. The receptors come from a woman aged 30 to 39 with Graves' hyperthyroidism that later progressed to Graves' ophthalmopathy. The conserved cysteine and the conserved F or W are not part of the CDR3 here.

CDR3,J,V
ASKKSGTSGRAWYEQY,TRBJ2-7,TRBV6-1
ASSPSAVGPHNEQF,TRBJ2-1,TRBV27
ASSPPVDYVFQSSYNEQF,TRBJ2-1,TRBV27
ASNDRLRVWNQPQH,TRBJ1-5,TRBV19
ASSNSLSTEAF,TRBJ1-1,TRBV19
ASAETDTQY,TRBJ2-3,TRBV12-5
AWRAPVGDYGYT,TRBJ1-2,TRBV30
ASSLGPGEASSGANVLT,TRBJ2-6,TRBV11-3
ASSLGEGDGGTYEQY,TRBJ2-7,TRBV7-7
ASSNRGPYNEQF,TRBJ2-1,TRBV28
ASSQGGILQETQY,TRBJ2-5,TRBV11-2
ASSMNPGLAGVPDTQY,TRBJ2-3,TRBV27
ASRSSGILTVNTEAF,TRBJ1-1,TRBV28
ASSRDPGLAGYEQY,TRBJ2-7,TRBV3-1
SVITGNQPQH,TRBJ1-5,TRBV20-1
ASSRKVTYEQY,TRBJ2-7,TRBV28
ASSVDGGTVQETQY,TRBJ2-5,TRBV9
ASSPTTSPPYEQY,TRBJ2-7,TRBV5-8
ASTPIGAIYGYT,TRBJ1-2,TRBV5-6
ASSPRGDRLGDRYAQY,TRBJ2-3,TRBV11-2
ASSYSQGTAYGYT,TRBJ1-2,TRBV6-5
ASSYRLAGGQF,TRBJ2-1,TRBV6-2/TRBV6-3
ASSRRAGANYEQY,TRBJ2-7,TRBV7-2
SGDWTGAWVATGELF,TRBJ2-2,TRBV29-1
ASSPGGPGTGVSTYEQY,TRBJ2-7,TRBV4-2
ASKRQFQETQY,TRBJ2-5,TRBV7-8
ASSLAADQPQH,TRBJ1-5,TRBV12-3/TRBV12-4
ASRDRVPDTQY,TRBJ2-3,TRBV6-1
ASSPLVKIWYEQY,TRBJ2-7,TRBV28
ATERDRDRDYGYT,TRBJ1-2,TRBV2
ASSLGRWGYGYT,TRBJ1-2,TRBV11-1
ASSDGGTGGAGDTQY,TRBJ2-3,TRBV25-1
ASSSGSETQY,TRBJ2-5,TRBV6-2/TRBV6-3
ASSLYRQGAQSWQF,TRBJ2-1,TRBV3-1
SARARTSGDPYNEQF,TRBJ2-1,TRBV20-1
ASSSNRVLNTGELF,TRBJ2-2,TRBV12-3/TRBV12-4
ASCREGTEAF,TRBJ1-1,TRBV4-1
ASSVTAGLADTQY,TRBJ2-3,TRBV9
ASSYRSGGDYEQY,TRBJ2-7,TRBV6-6
SARDQGSVILYGYT,TRBJ1-2,TRBV20-1
AISPDMMNTEAF,TRBJ1-1,TRBV10-3
SVERGSSGGPPETQY,TRBJ2-5,TRBV29-1
ASSDPIKVRNSPLH,TRBJ1-6,TRBV25-1
ASSLGGIGELF,TRBJ2-2,TRBV27
ANSLQGLAAYNEQS,TRBJ2-1,TRBV27
ASSQGSNTGELF,TRBJ2-2,TRBV2
ASSAVASTDTQY,TRBJ2-3,TRBV7-6
ASSPRQAFTGELF,TRBJ2-2,TRBV19
SARDSTGPNTEAF,TRBJ1-1,TRBV20-1
ASSPGMASASYEQY,TRBJ2-7,TRBV5-1
ASSQEGPHPLF,TRBJ1-4,TRBV4-1
ATRVGSLTDTQY,TRBJ2-3,TRBV6-1
ASNYAGSEQF,TRBJ2-1,TRBV12-3/TRBV12-4
ASWGLALHEQY,TRBJ2-7,TRBV27
ASSSRENGEQY,TRBJ2-7,TRBV5-1